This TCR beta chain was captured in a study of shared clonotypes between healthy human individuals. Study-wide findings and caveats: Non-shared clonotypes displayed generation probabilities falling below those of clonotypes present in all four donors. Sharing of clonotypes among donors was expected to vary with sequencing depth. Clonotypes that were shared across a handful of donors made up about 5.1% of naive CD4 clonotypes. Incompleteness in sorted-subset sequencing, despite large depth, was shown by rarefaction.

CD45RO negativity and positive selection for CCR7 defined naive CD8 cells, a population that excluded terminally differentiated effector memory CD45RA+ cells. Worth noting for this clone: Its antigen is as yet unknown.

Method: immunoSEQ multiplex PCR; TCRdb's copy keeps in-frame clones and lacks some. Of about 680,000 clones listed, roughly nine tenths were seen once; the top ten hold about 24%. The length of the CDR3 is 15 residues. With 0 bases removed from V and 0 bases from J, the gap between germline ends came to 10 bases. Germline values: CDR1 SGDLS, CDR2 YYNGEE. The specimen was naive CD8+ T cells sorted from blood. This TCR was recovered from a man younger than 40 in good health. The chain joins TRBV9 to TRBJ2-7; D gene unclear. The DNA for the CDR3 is TGTGCCAGCAGCGTAGGCACATCGAGCTCCTACGAGCAGTACTTC. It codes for CASSVGTSSSYEQYF.